Each of the 3 T cell receptor beta chains below was sequenced from the same sample in a study of molecular identifiers for immune sequencing clone quantification. MiXCR was run by TCRdb on the PCR reads, yielding one entry per CDR3 protein. Of about 35,000 distinct CDR3 sequences listed, roughly 19% were seen once; the top ten hold more than 0.9%. Input material: naive CD8+ T cells from blood, with Jurkat cell RNA spiked in. This sample's subset: FACS-sorted CD8+CD4-CCR7+CD45RA+ naive T cells. The origin of the receptors is a human donor in good health. Some libraries in this study had Jurkat cell RNA spiked in.

This clonotype appeared many times. The chain couples TRBV19 to TRBJ1-1; no clear D gene. Deletions cut 5 bases from V and 1 base from J, with 8 bases between. Looked up from germline, CDR1 is LNHDA and CDR2 is SQIVND (reference sequence). CDR3 length: 13 amino acids. CDR3 DNA: TGTGCCAGTAGTTTCGACGGGAACACTGAAGCTTTCTTT. It is translated as CASSFDGNTEAFF.

Notes on this clonotype: A read error may explain this, as a much larger clone is one base away. This sequence joins TRBV29-1 and TRBJ2-7, with 10 nucleotides matching TRBD2. The junction had 6 bases not matched to a gene; V was cut back by 0 bases and J by 4 bases. The CDR3 runs 15 residues. The germline V gene encodes CDR1 SQVTM and CDR2 ANQGSEA. The CDR3 region has the DNA TGCAGCGTTGAAGATTGGCCTAGCGGGAGTTACGAGCAGTACTTC. Translated: CSVEDWPSGSYEQYF.

Many counts were recorded for this clonotype. The V gene is TRBV20-1, the J gene TRBJ2-3, with D unresolved. The CDR3 covers 15 residues. Per the germline V gene, CDR1 is DFQATT and CDR2 is SNEGSKA (reference sequence). The germline V and J ends were trimmed by 2 bases and 0 bases, with 12 bases remaining between them. CDR3 loop: CSARKARTSTDTQYF. The CDR3 DNA is TGCAGTGCTAGAAAAGCGCGAACCAGCACAGATACGCAGTATTTT.